This T cell receptor beta chain was recorded in a study of cytomegalovirus exposure and HLA in healthy donors. Looked up from germline, CDR1 is GTSNPN and CDR2 is SVGIG (reference sequence). The V gene lost 3 bases and the J gene lost 3 bases, with 9 bases spanning the gap. CDR3 length equals 13 residues. Points on this clone: No antigen is known for it.

Primers: 60 Vbeta forward and 13 Jbeta reverse. Authors' processing steps: Later reanalysis found about 78 million unique TCR beta chains, about 11 million of them shared. The table came from immunoSEQ multiplex PCR; TCRdb's copy has only in-frame clones and leaves some out. V, J and clone size are taken as reported in that table, and D and trimming were inferred from the DNA itself. The sample yields about 110,000 clones, about three quarters seen once. Broader study findings: Later genetic work tied a missense DCLRE1C variant to beta-chain V and J trimming. Indistinguishability led to the exclusion of some V segments, TRBV6-2 and TRBV6-3 included. With high specificity and sensitivity, the classifier reportedly diagnosed cytomegalovirus status.

Sequenced sample: PBMCs. This chain connects TRBV30 to TRBJ1-5, with a weak D call TRBD1 (6 bases). The receptor comes from a woman between 55 and 75 years old in good health and CMV-seropositive. This chain's CDR3 is CAWSNRDNQPQHF. DNA of the CDR3: TGTGCCTGGAGCAACAGGGACAATCAGCCCCAGCATTTT.